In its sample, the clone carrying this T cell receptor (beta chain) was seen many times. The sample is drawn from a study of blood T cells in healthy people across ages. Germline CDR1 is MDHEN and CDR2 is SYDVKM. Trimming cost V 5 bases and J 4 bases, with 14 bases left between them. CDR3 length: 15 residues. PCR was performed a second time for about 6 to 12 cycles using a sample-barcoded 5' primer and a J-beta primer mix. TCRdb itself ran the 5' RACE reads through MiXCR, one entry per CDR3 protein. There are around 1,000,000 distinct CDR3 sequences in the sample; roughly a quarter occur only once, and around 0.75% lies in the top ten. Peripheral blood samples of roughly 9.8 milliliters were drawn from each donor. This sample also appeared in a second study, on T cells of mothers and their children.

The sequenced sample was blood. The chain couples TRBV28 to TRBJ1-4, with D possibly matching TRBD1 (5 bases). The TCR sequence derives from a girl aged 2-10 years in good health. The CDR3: CASSPGGGGNEKLFF. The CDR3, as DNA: TGTGCCAGCAGTCCCGGTGGGGGAGGTAATGAAAAACTGTTTTTT.